This T cell receptor beta chain was documented in a study of cytomegalovirus exposure and HLA in healthy donors. Study outcomes and limitations: As a later analysis showed, several of the most significant clusters appeared to be linked to common viral pathogens. Equally common other TCR beta chains were less clonally expanded than HLA-associated ones, a later analysis found. Most TCR sequences were uncommon, yet certain public TCRs appeared in many donors. A reported reduction in N-insertions relative to the roughly 640-donor mean was seen in an Asian-associated ancestry cluster in a later analysis.

Worth noting for this clone: Its antigen is not known.

The germline V gene encodes CDR1 SGHVS and CDR2 FQNEAQ. CDR3 size: 14 residues. Germline trimming cut 5 bases from V and 4 bases from J; bases unmatched to any gene: 5. PCR involved 60 Vbeta and 13 Jbeta primers. The data were produced by immunoSEQ multiplex PCR, yet TCRdb's version contains in-frame clones alone and is incomplete. The data contain some 150,000 clones, roughly 78% of them seen just once; the ten biggest clones take up 3%. Input material: PBMCs. This rearrangement joins TRBV7-8 to TRBJ2-7, with 10 bases fitting TRBD1. This clonotype was obtained from a man aged 35 to 55 in good health and CMV-seropositive. CDR3 sequence reads: CASSRRDRGYEQYF. The CDR3 region has the DNA TGTGCCAGCAGCCGACGGGACAGGGGTTACGAGCAGTACTTC.